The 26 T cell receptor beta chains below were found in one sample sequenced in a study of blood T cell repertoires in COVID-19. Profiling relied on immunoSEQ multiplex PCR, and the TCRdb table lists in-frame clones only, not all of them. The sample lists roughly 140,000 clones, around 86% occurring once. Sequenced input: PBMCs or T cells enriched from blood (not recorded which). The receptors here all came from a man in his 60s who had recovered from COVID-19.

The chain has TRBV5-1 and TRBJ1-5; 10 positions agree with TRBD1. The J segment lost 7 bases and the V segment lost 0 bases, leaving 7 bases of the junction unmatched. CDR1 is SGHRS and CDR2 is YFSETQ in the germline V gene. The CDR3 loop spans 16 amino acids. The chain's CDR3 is CASSLGGTGAGQPQHF. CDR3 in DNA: TGCGCCAGCAGCTTGGGAGGGACAGGGGCCGGCCAGCCCCAGCATTTT.

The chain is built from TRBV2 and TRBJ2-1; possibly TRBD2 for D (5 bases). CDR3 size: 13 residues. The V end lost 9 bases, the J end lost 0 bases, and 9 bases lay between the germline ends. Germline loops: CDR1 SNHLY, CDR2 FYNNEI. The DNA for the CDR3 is TGTGCCAGTTCGACTAACTCCTACAATGAGCAGTTCTTC. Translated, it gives CASSTNSYNEQFF.

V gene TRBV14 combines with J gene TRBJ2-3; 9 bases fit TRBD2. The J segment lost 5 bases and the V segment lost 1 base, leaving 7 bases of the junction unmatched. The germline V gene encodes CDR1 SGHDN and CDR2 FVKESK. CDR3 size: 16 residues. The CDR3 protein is CASSQGIAGAIDTQYF. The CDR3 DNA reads TGTGCCAGCAGCCAAGGAATAGCGGGAGCCATAGATACGCAGTATTTT.

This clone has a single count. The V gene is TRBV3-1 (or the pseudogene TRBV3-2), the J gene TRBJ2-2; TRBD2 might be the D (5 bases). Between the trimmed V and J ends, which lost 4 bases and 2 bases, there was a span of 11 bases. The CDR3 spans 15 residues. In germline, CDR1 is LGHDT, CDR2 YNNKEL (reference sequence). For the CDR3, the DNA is TGTGCCAGCAGCCGGTGGGCGGGTAACACCGGGGAGCTGTTTTTT. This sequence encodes CASSRWAGNTGELFF.

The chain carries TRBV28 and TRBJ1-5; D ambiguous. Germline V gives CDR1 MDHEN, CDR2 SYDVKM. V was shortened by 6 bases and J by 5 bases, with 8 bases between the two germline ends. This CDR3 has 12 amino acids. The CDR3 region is CASRPIDQPQHF. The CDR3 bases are TGTGCCAGCAGGCCTATCGATCAGCCCCAGCATTTT.

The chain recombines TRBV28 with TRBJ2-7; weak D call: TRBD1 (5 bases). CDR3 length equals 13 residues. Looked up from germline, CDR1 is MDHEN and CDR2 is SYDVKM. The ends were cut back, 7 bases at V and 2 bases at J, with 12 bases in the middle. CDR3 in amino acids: CASTHRSAYEQYF. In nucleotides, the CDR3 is TGTGCCAGCACGCACAGGAGCGCCTACGAGCAGTACTTC.

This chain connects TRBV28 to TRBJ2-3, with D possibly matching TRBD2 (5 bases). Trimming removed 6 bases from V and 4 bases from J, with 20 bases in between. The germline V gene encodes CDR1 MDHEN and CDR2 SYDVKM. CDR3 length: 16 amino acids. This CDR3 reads CASRPSRAGRSDTQYF. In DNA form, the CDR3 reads TGTGCCAGCAGACCCTCTCGCGCGGGTCGGTCAGATACGCAGTATTTT.

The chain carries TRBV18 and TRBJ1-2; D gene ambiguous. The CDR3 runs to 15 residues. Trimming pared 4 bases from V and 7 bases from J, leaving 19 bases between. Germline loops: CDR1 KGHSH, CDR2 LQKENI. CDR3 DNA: TGTGCCAGCTCACTTGGACCGCCCGGGGAAGGTGGCTACACCTTC. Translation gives CASSLGPPGEGGYTF.

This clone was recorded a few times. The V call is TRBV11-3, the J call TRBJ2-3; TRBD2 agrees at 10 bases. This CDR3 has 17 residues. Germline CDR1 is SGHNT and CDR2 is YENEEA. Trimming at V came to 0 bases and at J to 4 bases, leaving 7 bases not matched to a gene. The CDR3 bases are TGTGCCAGCAGCTTAGATCGGGCTAGCGGGAGTGCAGATACGCAGTATTTT. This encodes CASSLDRASGSADTQYF.

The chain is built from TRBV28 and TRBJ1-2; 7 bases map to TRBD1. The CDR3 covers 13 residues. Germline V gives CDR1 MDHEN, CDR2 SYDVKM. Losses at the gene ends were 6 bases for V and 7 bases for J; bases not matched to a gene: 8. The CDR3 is CASSHDRVGGYTF. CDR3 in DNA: TGTGCCAGCAGCCACGACAGGGTAGGTGGCTACACCTTC.

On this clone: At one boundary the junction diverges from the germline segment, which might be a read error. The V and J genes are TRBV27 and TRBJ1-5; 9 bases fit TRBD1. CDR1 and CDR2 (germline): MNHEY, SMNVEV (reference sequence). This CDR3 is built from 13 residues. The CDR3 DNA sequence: TGTGCCAGCAGTTTACTACAGGGGGCCGTCGCGTATTTT. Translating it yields CASSLLQGAVAYF.

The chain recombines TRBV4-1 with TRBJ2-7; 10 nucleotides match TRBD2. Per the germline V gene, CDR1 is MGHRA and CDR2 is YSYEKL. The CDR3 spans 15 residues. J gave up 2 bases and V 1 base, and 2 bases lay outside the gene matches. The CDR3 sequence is CASSQGTSGTYEQYF. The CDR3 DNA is TGCGCCAGCAGCCAAGGGACTAGCGGAACCTACGAGCAGTACTTC.

In DNA, the CDR3 is TGTGCCAGCAGGGCCAACAGAGACGTCTATGGCTACACCTTC. Translation gives CASRANRDVYGYTF. This chain links TRBV2 with TRBJ1-2; D is unresolved. Trimming left V 6 bases short and J 4 bases short, with 15 bases between. Germline CDR1 and CDR2: SNHLY and FYNNEI. This CDR3 contains 14 residues.

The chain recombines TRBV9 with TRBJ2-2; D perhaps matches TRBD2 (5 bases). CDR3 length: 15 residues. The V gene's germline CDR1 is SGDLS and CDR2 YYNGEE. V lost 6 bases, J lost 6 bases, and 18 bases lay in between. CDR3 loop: CASTRGPLEAGELFF. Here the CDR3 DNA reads TGTGCCAGCACCCGAGGGCCCCTCGAGGCCGGGGAGCTGTTTTTT. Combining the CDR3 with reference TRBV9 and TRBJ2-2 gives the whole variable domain DSGVTQTPKHLITATGQRVTLRCSPRSGDLSVYWYQQSLDQGLQFLIQYYNGEERAKGNILERFSAQQFPDLHSELNLSSLELGDSALYFCASTRGPLEAGELFFGEGSRLTVL.

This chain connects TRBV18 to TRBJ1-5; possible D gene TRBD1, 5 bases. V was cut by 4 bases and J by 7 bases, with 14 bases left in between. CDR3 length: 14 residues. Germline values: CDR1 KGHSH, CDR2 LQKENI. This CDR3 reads CASSLWGHGQPQHF. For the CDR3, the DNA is TGTGCCAGCTCACTTTGGGGCCACGGACAGCCCCAGCATTTT.

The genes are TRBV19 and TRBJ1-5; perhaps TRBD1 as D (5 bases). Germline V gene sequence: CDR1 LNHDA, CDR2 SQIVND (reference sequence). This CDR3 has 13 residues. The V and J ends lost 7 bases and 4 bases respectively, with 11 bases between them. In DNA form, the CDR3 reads TGTGCCAGTACTCAGGGTCAGAATCAGCCCCAGCATTTT. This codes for CASTQGQNQPQHF.

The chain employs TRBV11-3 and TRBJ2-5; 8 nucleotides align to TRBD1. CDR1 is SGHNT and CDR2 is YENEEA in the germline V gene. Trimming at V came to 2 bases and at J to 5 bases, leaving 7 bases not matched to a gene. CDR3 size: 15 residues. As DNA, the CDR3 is TGTGCCAGCAGCTTACAGGGGGCCTCGGGGGAGACCCAGTACTTC. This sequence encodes CASSLQGASGETQYF.

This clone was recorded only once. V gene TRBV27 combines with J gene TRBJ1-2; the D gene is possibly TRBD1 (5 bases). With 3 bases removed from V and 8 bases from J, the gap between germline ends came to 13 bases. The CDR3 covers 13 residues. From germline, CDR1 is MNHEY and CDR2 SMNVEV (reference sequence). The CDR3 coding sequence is TGTGCCAGCAGTTTGGGCAGGGCGCGGGGCTACACCTTC. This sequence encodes CASSLGRARGYTF.

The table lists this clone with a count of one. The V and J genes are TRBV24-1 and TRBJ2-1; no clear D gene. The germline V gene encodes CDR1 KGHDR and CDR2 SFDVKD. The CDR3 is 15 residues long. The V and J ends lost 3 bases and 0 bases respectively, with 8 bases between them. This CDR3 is CATSDGWSSYNEQFF. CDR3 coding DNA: TGTGCCACCAGTGATGGGTGGAGCTCCTACAATGAGCAGTTCTTC.

CDR3: CASSSNYPSTDTQYF. In DNA form, the CDR3 reads TGTGCCAGCAGTTCAAACTACCCTAGCACAGATACGCAGTATTTT. This chain uses TRBV28 with TRBJ2-3, with unresolved D. V lost 4 bases and J lost 0, with 11 bases in between. Per the germline V gene, CDR1 is MDHEN and CDR2 is SYDVKM. There are 15 residues in the CDR3.

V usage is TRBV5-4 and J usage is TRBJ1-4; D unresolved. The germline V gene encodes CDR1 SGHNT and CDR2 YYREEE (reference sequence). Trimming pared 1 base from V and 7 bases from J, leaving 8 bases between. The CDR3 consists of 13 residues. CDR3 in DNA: TGTGCCAGCAGCTTGATGAACAGTGAAAAACTGTTTTTT. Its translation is CASSLMNSEKLFF.

CDR3 sequence (DNA): TGCAGCACCACAGGGGGAAACACTGAAGCTTTCTTT. Residues: CSTTGGNTEAFF. This sequence joins TRBV29-1 and TRBJ1-1; 8 nucleotides align to TRBD1. Germline loops: CDR1 SQVTM, CDR2 ANQGSEA. J gave up 2 bases and V 8 bases, and 4 bases lay outside the gene matches. The CDR3 spans 12 residues.

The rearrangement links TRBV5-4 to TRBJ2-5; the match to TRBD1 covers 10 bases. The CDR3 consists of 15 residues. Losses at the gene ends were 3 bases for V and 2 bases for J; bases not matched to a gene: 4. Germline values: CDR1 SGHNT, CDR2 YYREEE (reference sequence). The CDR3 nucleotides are TGTGCCAGCAGCTCTGGACAGGGGGGGCAAGAGACCCAGTACTTC. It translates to CASSSGQGGQETQYF.

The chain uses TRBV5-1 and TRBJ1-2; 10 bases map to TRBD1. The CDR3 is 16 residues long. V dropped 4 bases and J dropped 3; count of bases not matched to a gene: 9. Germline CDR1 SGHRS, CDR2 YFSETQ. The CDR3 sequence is CASSGLTGGGDYGYTF. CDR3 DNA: TGCGCCAGCAGCGGCCTGACAGGGGGCGGAGACTATGGCTACACCTTC.

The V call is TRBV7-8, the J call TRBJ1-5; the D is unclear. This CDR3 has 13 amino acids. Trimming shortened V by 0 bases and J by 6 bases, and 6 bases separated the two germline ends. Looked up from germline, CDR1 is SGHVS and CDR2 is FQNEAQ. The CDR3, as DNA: TGTGCCAGCAGCTTAGCCCGAGGTCAGCCCCAGCATTTT. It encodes CASSLARGQPQHF. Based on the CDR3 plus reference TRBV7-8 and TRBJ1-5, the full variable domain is GAGVSQSPRYKVAKRGQDVALRCDPISGHVSLFWYQQALGQGPEFLTYFQNEAQLDKSGLPSDRFFAERPEGSVSTLKIQRTQQEDSAVYLCASSLARGQPQHFGDGTRLSIL.

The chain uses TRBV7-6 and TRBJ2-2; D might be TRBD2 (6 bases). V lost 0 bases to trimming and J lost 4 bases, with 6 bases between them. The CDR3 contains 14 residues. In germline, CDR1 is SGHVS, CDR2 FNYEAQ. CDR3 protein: CASSLAGGTGELFF. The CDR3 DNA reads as TGTGCCAGCAGCTTAGCGGGGGGCACCGGGGAGCTGTTTTTT. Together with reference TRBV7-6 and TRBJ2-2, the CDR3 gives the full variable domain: GAGVSQSPRYKVTKRGQDVALRCDPISGHVSLYWYRQALGQGPEFLTYFNYEAQQDKSGLPNDRFSAERPEGSISTLTIQRTEQRDSAMYRCASSLAGGTGELFFGEGSRLTVL.